The clone carrying this TCR beta chain occurred many times. The antigen is not known. Unsorted libraries were generated from 2 million PBMCs held at -80 degrees C. The sample belongs to a study of neurological immune-mediated disorders. Study-level points and caveats: TCR clonal expansion peaked in HTLV-1-associated myelopathy patients and was lowest in multiple sclerosis patients.

TCRdb reanalysed the 5' RACE reads using MiXCR and keeps one entry per CDR3 protein. Counted here are tens of thousands of distinct CDR3 sequences, roughly 9% occurring once; the ten biggest clones make up 1.7%. Per germline, CDR1 LGHNA and CDR2 YSLEER. Trimming pared 0 bases from V and 1 base from J, leaving 14 bases between. The CDR3 runs 17 residues. The chain has TRBV4-3 and TRBJ2-3, with D possibly TRBD2 on 6 matching bases. The source is a man aged 50 to 59 in good health. The sequenced material came from PBMCs. CDR3 loop: CASSQESRPGGTDTQYF. The CDR3 coding sequence is TGCGCCAGCAGCCAAGAGTCGCGGCCGGGGGGCACAGATACGCAGTATTTT.